The clone carrying this TCR beta chain was observed once. The antigen is not known. The CDR3 is made up of 12 amino acids. CDR1 and CDR2 from the germline V gene are MNHEY and SMNVEV (reference sequence). V trimming: 8 bases; J trimming: 5 bases; junction bases outside the gene matches: 5. The PCR had 60 Vbeta and 13 Jbeta primers. TCRdb's table, derived via immunoSEQ multiplex PCR, lists solely in-frame clones and lacks some. The sample includes around 150,000 clones, about 61% of them seen just once. This record comes from a study of cytomegalovirus exposure and HLA in healthy donors. Background on the study: Among the approximately 370 donors who were genotyped, 81% fell in the genetic ancestry cluster that is associated with self-reported Caucasian donors. Study observations and caveats: Later analysis reportedly placed an Asian-associated ancestry cluster below the roughly 680-donor mean in N-insertions. According to an earlier analysis, most TCR beta V segments yielded productive rearrangements about 87% or about 30% of the time. A later analysis linked a missense variant in DCLRE1C to the trimming of TCR beta V and J genes.

The sample was PBMCs. The sequence was obtained from a woman aged 40 to 50 in good health and CMV-seronegative. The V call is TRBV27, the J call TRBJ1-2; TRBD1 aligns across 7 bases. The CDR3 loop reads CASGTGAYGYTF. The CDR3, as DNA: TGTGCCAGCGGTACAGGGGCATATGGCTACACCTTC.